One and the same sample provided the 15 T cell receptor beta chains below, sequenced in a study of control samples from healthy donors and cancer patients. Assay: immunoSEQ multiplex PCR; the TCRdb copy retains only in-frame clones and omits some. Of 150,000 to 200,000 clones in the sample, about 86% are singletons; the top ten hold under 5%. The sample comprised blood. These TCRs come from a woman aged 25-40 years in good health.

The sample holds a few counts of this clone. CDR3 loop: CASSKAIFLAQYF. For the CDR3, the DNA is TGTGCCAGTAGCAAAGCTATTTTCTTAGCGCAGTATTTT. The J gene is TRBJ2-3, the V gene TRBV19; D gene unclear. The CDR3 length is 13 residues. Germline-derived CDR1 and CDR2 are LNHDA and SQIVND (reference sequence). V lost 6 bases and J lost 10, with 17 bases in between.

This sequence joins TRBV3-1 (or the pseudogene TRBV3-2) and TRBJ2-5; D gene unclear. Germline loops: CDR1 LGHDT, CDR2 YNNKEL (reference sequence). The CDR3 length is 14 residues. The germline V and J ends were trimmed by 0 bases and 0 bases, with 5 bases remaining between them. The CDR3, as DNA: TGTGCCAGCAGCCAAGACCCAAACCAAGAGACCCAGTACTTC. Its translation: CASSQDPNQETQYF.

This sequence joins TRBV5-8 and TRBJ2-3, with TRBD2 as a possible D gene (5 bases). The CDR3 is made up of 14 amino acids. V was cut by 2 bases and J by 2 bases, with 9 bases left in between. Per the germline V gene, CDR1 is SGHTS and CDR2 is YDEGEE. The CDR3 spells CASSFYGVTDTQYF. The CDR3 nucleotides read TGTGCCAGCAGCTTCTACGGGGTCACAGATACGCAGTATTTT. The complete variable domain, with remaining parts taken from reference TRBV5-8 and TRBJ2-3, reads EAGVTQSPTHLIKTRGQQATLRCSPISGHTSVYWYQQALGLGLQFLLWYDEGEERNRGNFPPRFSGRQFPNYSSELNVNALELEDSALYLCASSFYGVTDTQYFGPGTRLTVL.

V is TRBV28 and J is TRBJ1-2; D call uncertain. CDR3 size: 14 residues. Per germline, CDR1 MDHEN and CDR2 SYDVKM. Trimming took off 6 bases at V and 6 bases at J, with 17 bases between the two ends. CDR3 sequence reads: CASRPIVPRDGYTF. CDR3 coding DNA: TGTGCCAGCAGACCGATTGTCCCCAGAGATGGCTACACCTTC.

The chain has TRBV19 and TRBJ2-1, with D hard to call. There are 14 residues in the CDR3. Germline CDR1 LNHDA, CDR2 SQIVND (reference sequence). V shed 7 bases and J shed 0 bases, with 10 bases lying between them. The CDR3 sequence: CASTASRSYNEQFF. CDR3 nucleotide sequence: TGTGCCAGTACCGCCAGCCGCTCCTACAATGAGCAGTTCTTC. The full variable domain, completed using reference TRBV19 and TRBJ2-1, is DGGITQSPKYLFRKEGQNVTLSCEQNLNHDAMYWYRQDPGQGLRLIYYSQIVNDFQKGDIAEGYSVSREKKESFPLTVTSAQKNPTAFYLCASTASRSYNEQFFGPGTRLTVL.

V usage is TRBV6-2 or TRBV6-3 and J usage is TRBJ2-5; TRBD1 matches 7 bases. CDR3 length: 13 amino acids. CDR1 and CDR2 (germline): MNHEY, SVGEGT. Germline trimming cut 4 bases from V and 4 bases from J; bases unmatched to any gene: 3. The CDR3 bases are TGTGCCAGCAGTTTAAACAGGGGAGAGACCCAGTACTTC. It translates to CASSLNRGETQYF.

The chain employs TRBV7-6 and TRBJ2-5; D gene ambiguous. The CDR3 loop spans 14 amino acids. Germline values: CDR1 SGHVS, CDR2 FNYEAQ. With 1 base removed from V and 0 bases from J, the gap between germline ends came to 6 bases. CDR3 loop: CASSLVRYQETQYF. The CDR3 coding sequence is TGTGCCAGCAGCTTAGTCAGGTACCAAGAGACCCAGTACTTC.

This chain joins TRBV28 and TRBJ1-5; a weak D match, TRBD1 (5 bases). The CDR3 length is 16 residues. CDR1 is MDHEN and CDR2 is SYDVKM in the germline V gene. V dropped 6 bases and J dropped 6 bases, with 21 bases sitting between them. CDR3 nucleotide sequence: TGTGCCAGCAGGAGGGTTCAAGGGACGGGGAGTCAGCCCCAGCATTTT. Protein sequence: CASRRVQGTGSQPQHF.

The sample holds a few counts of this clone. The V gene is TRBV6-5, the J gene TRBJ2-7; D gene ambiguous. This CDR3 has 12 amino acids. V was trimmed by 7 bases and J by 5 bases, leaving 12 bases between them. Germline CDR1 reads MNHEY; CDR2 reads SVGAGI. DNA for the CDR3: TGTGCCAGCAAGGGTGGTCGGCACGAGCAGTACTTC. Protein product: CASKGGRHEQYF.

This clone came up a few times. This rearrangement joins TRBV20-1 to TRBJ1-1, with D hard to call. V gave up 6 bases and J gave up 1 base, with 12 bases separating them. The germline V gene encodes CDR1 DFQATT and CDR2 SNEGSKA (reference sequence). CDR3 length: 13 amino acids. The CDR3: CSASGMRNTEAFF. For the CDR3, the DNA is TGCAGTGCGAGTGGGATGAGGAACACTGAAGCTTTCTTT.

The V gene is TRBV19, the J gene TRBJ2-7, with a possible D match to TRBD2 (6 bases). Trimming took off 6 bases at V and 5 bases at J, with 17 bases between the two ends. Germline V CDR1 and CDR2: LNHDA, SQIVND (reference sequence). CDR3 length: 14 residues. CDR3 sequence reads: CASRRDWGKDEQYF. The CDR3 DNA is TGTGCCAGTAGGAGGGACTGGGGTAAGGACGAGCAGTACTTC.

The chain is built from TRBV2 and TRBJ1-5; the D is unclear. Trimming cost V 6 bases and J 1 base, with 10 bases left between them. Germline CDR1 SNHLY, CDR2 FYNNEI. The CDR3 extends over 14 amino acids. In nucleotides, the CDR3 is TGTGCCAGCAGCGCCATGGACAGCAATCAGCCCCAGCATTTT. Translated: CASSAMDSNQPQHF.

This clone has a handful of counts. The chain has TRBV18 and TRBJ2-1; 10 bases are a match to TRBD2. The germline V gene encodes CDR1 KGHSH and CDR2 LQKENI. After removal of 2 bases from V and 7 bases from J, the junction contained 2 bases not matched to a gene. The CDR3 consists of 14 residues. The chain's CDR3 is CASSPVSGGNEQFF. The CDR3 nucleotides are TGTGCCAGCTCACCAGTTAGCGGGGGGAATGAGCAGTTCTTC.

V and J are TRBV27 and TRBJ2-2; no reliable D call. Trimming removed 4 bases from V and 4 bases from J, with 16 bases in between. Germline lookup yields CDR1 MNHEY and CDR2 SMNVEV (reference sequence). The CDR3 totals 16 residues. DNA of the CDR3: TGTGCCAGCAGTTCAAAAGGACCAGGATTCACCGGGGAGCTGTTTTTT. The encoded protein is CASSSKGPGFTGELFF.

The chain employs TRBV19 and TRBJ2-4; tentative D call: TRBD2 (7 bases). V shed 3 bases and J shed 9 bases, with 15 bases lying between them. The CDR3 totals 14 residues. CDR1 is LNHDA, CDR2 SQIVND, per germline (reference sequence). The CDR3 is CASSMNQGGGIQYF. CDR3 in DNA: TGTGCCAGTAGTATGAACCAGGGAGGGGGCATTCAGTACTTC.